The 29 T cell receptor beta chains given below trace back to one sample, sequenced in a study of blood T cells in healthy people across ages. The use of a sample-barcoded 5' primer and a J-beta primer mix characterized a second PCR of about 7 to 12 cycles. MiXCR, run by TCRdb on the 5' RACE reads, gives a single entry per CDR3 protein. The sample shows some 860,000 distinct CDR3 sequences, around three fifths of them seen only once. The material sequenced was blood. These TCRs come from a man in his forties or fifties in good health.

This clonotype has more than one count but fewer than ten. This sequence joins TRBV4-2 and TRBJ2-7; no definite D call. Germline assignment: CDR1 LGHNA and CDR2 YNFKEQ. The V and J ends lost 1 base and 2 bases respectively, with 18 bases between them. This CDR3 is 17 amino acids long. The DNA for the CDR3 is TGTGCCAGCAGCCAAGTAGAGGTGGGCATGCTGGCCTACGAGCAGTACTTC. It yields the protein CASSQVEVGMLAYEQYF.

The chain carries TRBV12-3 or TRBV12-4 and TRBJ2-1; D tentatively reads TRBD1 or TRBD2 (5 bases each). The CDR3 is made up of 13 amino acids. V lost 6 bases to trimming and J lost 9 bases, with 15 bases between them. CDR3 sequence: CASRQDPRGEQFF. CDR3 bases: TGTGCCAGCAGACAGGACCCTCGGGGTGAGCAGTTCTTC.

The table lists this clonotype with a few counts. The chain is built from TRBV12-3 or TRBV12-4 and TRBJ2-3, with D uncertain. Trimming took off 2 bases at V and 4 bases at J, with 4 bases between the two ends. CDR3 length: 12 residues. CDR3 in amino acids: CASSLTPDTQYF. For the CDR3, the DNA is TGTGCCAGCAGTTTAACACCAGATACGCAGTATTTT.

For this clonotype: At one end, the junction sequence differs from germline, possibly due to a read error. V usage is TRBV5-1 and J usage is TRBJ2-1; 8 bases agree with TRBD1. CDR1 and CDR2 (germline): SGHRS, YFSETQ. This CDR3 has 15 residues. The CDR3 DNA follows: TGTGCCAGCAGCTTAGTCCAGGGGGCCGGCAATGAGCAGTTCTTC. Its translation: CASSLVQGAGNEQFF.

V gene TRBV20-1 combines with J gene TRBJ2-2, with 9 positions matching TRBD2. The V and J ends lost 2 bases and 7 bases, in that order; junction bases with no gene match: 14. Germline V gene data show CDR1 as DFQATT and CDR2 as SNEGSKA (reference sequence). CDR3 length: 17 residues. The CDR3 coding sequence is TGCAGTGCTAGATTCCCCCGCGGGAGGGCCGGTGACGGGGAGCTGTTTTTT. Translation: CSARFPRGRAGDGELFF.

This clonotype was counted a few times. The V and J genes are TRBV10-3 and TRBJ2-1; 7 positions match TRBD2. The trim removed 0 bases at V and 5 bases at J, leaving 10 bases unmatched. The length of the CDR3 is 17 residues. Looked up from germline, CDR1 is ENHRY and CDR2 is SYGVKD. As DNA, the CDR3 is TGTGCCATCAGTGAGTCGATTCGGGCGGGGACTAACAATGAGCAGTTCTTC. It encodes CAISESIRAGTNNEQFF.

This CDR3 is CASTPPTDNVADTQYF. CDR3 sequence (DNA): TGCGCCAGCACTCCCCCGACGGATAATGTGGCAGATACGCAGTATTTT. The rearrangement uses TRBV5-1 and TRBJ2-3; no reliable D call. The germline gives CDR1 SGHRS, CDR2 YFSETQ. The CDR3 is 16 residues long. Trimming pared 6 bases from V and 4 bases from J, leaving 21 bases between.

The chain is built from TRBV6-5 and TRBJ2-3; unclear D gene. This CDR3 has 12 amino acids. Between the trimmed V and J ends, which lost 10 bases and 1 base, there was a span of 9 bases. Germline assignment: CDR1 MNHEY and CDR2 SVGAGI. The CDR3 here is CATRDGTDTQYF. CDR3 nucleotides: TGTGCCACCAGAGACGGCACAGATACGCAGTATTTT.

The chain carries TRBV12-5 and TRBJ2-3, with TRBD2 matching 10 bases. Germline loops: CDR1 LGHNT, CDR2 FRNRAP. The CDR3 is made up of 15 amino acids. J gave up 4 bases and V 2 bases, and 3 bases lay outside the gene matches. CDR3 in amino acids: CASGLTSGTSDTQYF. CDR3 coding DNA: TGTGCTAGTGGTTTGACTAGCGGGACATCAGATACGCAGTATTTT.

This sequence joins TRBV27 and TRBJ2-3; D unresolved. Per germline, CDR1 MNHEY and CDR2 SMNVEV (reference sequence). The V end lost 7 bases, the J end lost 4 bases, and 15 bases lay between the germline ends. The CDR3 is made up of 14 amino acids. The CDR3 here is CASTPPGQADTQYF. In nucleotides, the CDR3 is TGTGCCAGCACTCCCCCGGGCCAGGCAGATACGCAGTATTTT.

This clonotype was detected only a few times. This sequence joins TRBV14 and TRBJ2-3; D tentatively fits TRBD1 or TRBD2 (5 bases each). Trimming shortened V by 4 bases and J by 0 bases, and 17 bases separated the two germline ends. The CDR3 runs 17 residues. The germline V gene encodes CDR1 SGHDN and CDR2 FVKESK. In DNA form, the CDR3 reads TGTGCCAGCAGCCCGGGACCGGGACGCCCAAGCACAGATACGCAGTATTTT. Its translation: CASSPGPGRPSTDTQYF. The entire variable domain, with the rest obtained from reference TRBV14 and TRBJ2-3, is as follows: EAGVTQFPSHSVIEKGQTVTLRCDPISGHDNLYWYRRVMGKEIKFLLHFVKESKQDESGMPNNRFLAERTGGTYSTLKVQPAELEDSGVYFCASSPGPGRPSTDTQYFGPGTRLTVL.

The CDR3 bases are TGCAGTGCTAGAGAGACGGGGAGCTCACCCCTCCACTTT. The encoded protein is CSARETGSSPLHF. This sequence joins TRBV20-1 and TRBJ1-6; the D is unclear. The CDR3 is 13 residues long. The V gene lost 0 bases and the J gene lost 10 bases, with 10 bases spanning the gap. From germline, CDR1 is DFQATT and CDR2 SNEGSKA (reference sequence).

The DNA for the CDR3 is TGTGCCAGCAGCTTTTCAGGGGCCTATAATTCACCCCTCCACTTT. This gives the protein CASSFSGAYNSPLHF. The V and J genes are TRBV5-6 and TRBJ1-6; possibly TRBD1 for D (6 bases). The CDR3 covers 15 residues. Trimming removed 2 bases from V and 2 bases from J, with 8 bases in between. Germline loops: CDR1 SGHDT, CDR2 YYEEEE.

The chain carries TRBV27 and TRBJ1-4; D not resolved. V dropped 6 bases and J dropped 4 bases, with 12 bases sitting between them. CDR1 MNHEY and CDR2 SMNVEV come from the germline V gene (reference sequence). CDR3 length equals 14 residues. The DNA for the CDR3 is TGTGCCAGCAGCCTGGACGGGGTTAATGAAAAACTGTTTTTT. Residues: CASSLDGVNEKLFF.

CDR3 sequence (DNA): TGTGCCAGCAGCCAAATAAGGGACTGTGGCTACACCTTC. The encoded protein is CASSQIRDCGYTF. The gene calls are TRBV14 and TRBJ1-2, with a tentative D call TRBD1 (5 bases). The CDR3 consists of 13 residues. Trimming stripped 2 bases from V and 7 bases from J, with 11 bases between. Germline lookup yields CDR1 SGHDN and CDR2 FVKESK. The full variable domain, in which reference TRBV14 and TRBJ1-2 provide the parts outside the CDR3, is EAGVTQFPSHSVIEKGQTVTLRCDPISGHDNLYWYRRVMGKEIKFLLHFVKESKQDESGMPNNRFLAERTGGTYSTLKVQPAELEDSGVYFCASSQIRDCGYTFGSGTRLTVV.

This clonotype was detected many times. The CDR3 loop is CASSPGLASYNEQFF. DNA of the CDR3: TGTGCCAGCAGCCCCGGACTAGCGTCCTACAATGAGCAGTTCTTC. The rearrangement links TRBV7-3 to TRBJ2-1; 9 bases are shared with TRBD2. Germline-derived CDR1 and CDR2 are SGHTA and FQGTGA. This CDR3 contains 15 residues. With V trimmed by 5 bases and J by 1 base, 3 bases remained unmatched.

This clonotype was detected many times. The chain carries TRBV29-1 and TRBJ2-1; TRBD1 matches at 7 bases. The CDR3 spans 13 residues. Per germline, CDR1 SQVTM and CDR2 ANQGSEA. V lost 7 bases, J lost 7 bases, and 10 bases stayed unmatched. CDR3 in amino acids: CSAGDSASNEQFF. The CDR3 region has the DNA TGCAGCGCCGGGGACAGCGCCTCTAATGAGCAGTTCTTC.

CDR3 region: CASEKGGPNQPQHF. The CDR3 nucleotides read TGTGCCAGCGAAAAGGGAGGGCCGAATCAGCCCCAGCATTTT. V and J are TRBV28 and TRBJ1-5; D call uncertain. This CDR3 comprises 14 residues. V lost 8 bases and J 4 bases, leaving 15 bases between the germline ends. In germline, CDR1 is MDHEN, CDR2 SYDVKM.

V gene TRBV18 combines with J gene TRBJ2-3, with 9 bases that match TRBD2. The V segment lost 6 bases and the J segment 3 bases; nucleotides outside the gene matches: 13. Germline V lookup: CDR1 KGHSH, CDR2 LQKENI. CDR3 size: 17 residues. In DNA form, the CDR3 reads TGTGCCAGCTCGCTCCTTGAGATAGCGGGGGAAACAGATACGCAGTATTTT. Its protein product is CASSLLEIAGETDTQYF. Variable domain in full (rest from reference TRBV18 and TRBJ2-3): NAGVMQNPRHLVRRRGQEARLRCSPMKGHSHVYWYRQLPEEGLKFMVYLQKENIIDESGMPKERFSAEFPKEGPSILRIQQVVRGDSAAYFCASSLLEIAGETDTQYFGPGTRLTVL.

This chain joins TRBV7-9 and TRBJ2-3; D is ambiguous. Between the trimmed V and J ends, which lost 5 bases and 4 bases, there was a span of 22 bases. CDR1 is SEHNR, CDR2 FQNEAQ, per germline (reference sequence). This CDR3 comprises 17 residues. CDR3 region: CASSPQTRPGGADTQYF. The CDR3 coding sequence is TGTGCCAGCAGCCCTCAGACTCGCCCAGGCGGCGCAGATACGCAGTATTTT.

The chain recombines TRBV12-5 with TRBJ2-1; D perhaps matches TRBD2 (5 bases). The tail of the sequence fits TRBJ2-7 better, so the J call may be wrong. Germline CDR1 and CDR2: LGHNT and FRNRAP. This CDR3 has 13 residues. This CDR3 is CASGHGLGYEQYF. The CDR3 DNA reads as TGTGCTAGTGGCCATGGACTCGGATACGAGCAGTACTTC.

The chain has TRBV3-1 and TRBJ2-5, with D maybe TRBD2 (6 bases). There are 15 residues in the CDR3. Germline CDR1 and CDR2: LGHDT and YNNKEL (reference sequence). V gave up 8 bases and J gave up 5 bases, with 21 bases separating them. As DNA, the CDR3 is TGTGCCAGCGGGGACTCTAGGGCTTGGGGGGAGACCCAGTACTTC. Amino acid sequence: CASGDSRAWGETQYF.

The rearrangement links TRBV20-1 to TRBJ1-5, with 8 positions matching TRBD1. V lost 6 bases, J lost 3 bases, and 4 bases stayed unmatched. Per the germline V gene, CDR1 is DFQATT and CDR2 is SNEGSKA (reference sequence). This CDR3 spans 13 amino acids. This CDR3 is CSALDRDNQPQHF. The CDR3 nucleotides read TGCAGTGCGCTGGACAGGGACAATCAGCCCCAGCATTTT.

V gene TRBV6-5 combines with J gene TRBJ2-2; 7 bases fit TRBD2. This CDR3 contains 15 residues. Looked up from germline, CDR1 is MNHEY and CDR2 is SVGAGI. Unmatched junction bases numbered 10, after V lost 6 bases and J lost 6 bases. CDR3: CASRSLAGEPGELFF. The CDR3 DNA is TGTGCCAGCAGGAGCCTCGCGGGGGAGCCCGGGGAGCTGTTTTTT.

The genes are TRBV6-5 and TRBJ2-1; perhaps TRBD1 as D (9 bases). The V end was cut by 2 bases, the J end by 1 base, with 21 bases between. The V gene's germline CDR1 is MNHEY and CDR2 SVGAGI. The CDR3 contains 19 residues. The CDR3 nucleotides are TGTGCCAGCAGTTACAGGACAGGGGAGGGGACTAGATCCTACAATGAGCAGTTCTTC. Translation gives CASSYRTGEGTRSYNEQFF.

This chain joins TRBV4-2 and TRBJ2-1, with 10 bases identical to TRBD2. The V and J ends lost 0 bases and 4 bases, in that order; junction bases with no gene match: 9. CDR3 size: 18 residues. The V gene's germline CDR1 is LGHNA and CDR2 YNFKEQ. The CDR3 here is CASSQEVLAGGSYNEQFF. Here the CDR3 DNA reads TGTGCCAGCAGCCAAGAAGTTTTAGCGGGGGGATCGTACAATGAGCAGTTCTTC.

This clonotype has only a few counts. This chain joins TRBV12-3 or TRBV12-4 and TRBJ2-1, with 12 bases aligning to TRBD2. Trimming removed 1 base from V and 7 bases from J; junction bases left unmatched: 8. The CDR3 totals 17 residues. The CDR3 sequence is CASSLVLAGGSRNEQFF. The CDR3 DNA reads TGTGCCAGCAGTTTAGTCCTAGCGGGAGGGTCGCGTAATGAGCAGTTCTTC.

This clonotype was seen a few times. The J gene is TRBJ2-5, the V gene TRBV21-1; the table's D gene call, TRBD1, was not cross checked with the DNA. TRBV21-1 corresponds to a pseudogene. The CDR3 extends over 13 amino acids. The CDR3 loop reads CARGIWGAMKQYF. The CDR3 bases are TGTGCCAGAGGGATATGGGGGGCCATGAAGCAGTACTTC.

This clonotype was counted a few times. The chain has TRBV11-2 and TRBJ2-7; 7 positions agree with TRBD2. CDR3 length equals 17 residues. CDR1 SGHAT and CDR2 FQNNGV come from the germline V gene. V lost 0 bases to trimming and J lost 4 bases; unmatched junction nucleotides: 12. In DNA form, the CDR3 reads TGTGCCAGCAGCTTAGATGGGGAGGGAGCGGGAATGTACGAGCAGTACTTC. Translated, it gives CASSLDGEGAGMYEQYF.